The 2 T cell receptor beta chains presented below share a single source sample, sequenced in a study of T-cell reconstitution after alpha-beta-depleted transplantation in children. TCRbeta library preparation incorporated unique molecular identifiers. TCRdb reprocessed the PCR reads via MiXCR and lists one record per CDR3 protein. Altogether roughly 250,000 distinct CDR3 sequences are present, roughly 8.2% being singletons, with the ten largest covering approximately 6%. The sample consisted of PBMCs, mostly from graft donor cells, taken 180 days after TCRalphabeta/CD19-depleted stem cell transplant. The receptor source for this set is a male patient aged 5 to 17 who had a stem cell transplant for acute lymphoblastic leukemia, so the T cells may come from the graft donor.

This clonotype was counted ten times or more. The chain links TRBV10-3 to TRBJ2-3; no clear D gene. The CDR3 runs to 16 residues. Trimming cost V 2 bases and J 2 bases, with 14 bases left between them. Germline values: CDR1 ENHRY, CDR2 SYGVKD. CDR3 DNA: TGTGCCATCAGTGAGGCCCGGGCGAGATACACAGATACGCAGTATTTT. It translates to CAISEARARYTDTQYF.

There are many counts of this clonotype. The rearrangement uses TRBV4-1 and TRBJ2-7; 8 bases are a match to TRBD2. Per the germline V gene, CDR1 is MGHRA and CDR2 is YSYEKL. V dropped 3 bases and J dropped 0; count of bases not matched to a gene: 7. The CDR3 is 16 amino acids. CDR3 sequence (DNA): TGCGCCAGCAGCCAGTTACTAGCGGAGAGCTCCTACGAGCAGTACTTC. This translates into CASSQLLAESSYEQYF.